This T cell receptor beta chain was sequenced for a study of Graves' ophthalmopathy and Graves' hyperthyroidism. Sampling more than 9 ml of fresh peripheral blood provided the PBMCs. The CDR3 sequence is 12 residues long. V gave up 6 bases and J gave up 4 bases; unmatched junction bases: 4. Per the germline V gene, CDR1 is SQVTM and CDR2 is ANQGSEA. Scientists amplified the TCR beta CDR3 regions from RNA transcripts. First-round RT-PCR used HTBI primers; second-round multiplex PCR followed. Each CDR3 protein is one row after TCRdb ran MiXCR on the multiplex PCR reads. The repertoire holds around 400,000 distinct CDR3 sequences, with under 25% as singletons.

Sequenced input: peripheral blood. This sequence joins TRBV29-1 and TRBJ1-2; 8 nucleotides line up with TRBD1. The source of this sequence is a woman aged 18-29 years with stable Graves' hyperthyroidism. CDR3 sequence reads: CSVADRGYGYTF. Here the CDR3 DNA reads TGCAGCGTGGCCGACAGGGGCTATGGCTACACCTTC.